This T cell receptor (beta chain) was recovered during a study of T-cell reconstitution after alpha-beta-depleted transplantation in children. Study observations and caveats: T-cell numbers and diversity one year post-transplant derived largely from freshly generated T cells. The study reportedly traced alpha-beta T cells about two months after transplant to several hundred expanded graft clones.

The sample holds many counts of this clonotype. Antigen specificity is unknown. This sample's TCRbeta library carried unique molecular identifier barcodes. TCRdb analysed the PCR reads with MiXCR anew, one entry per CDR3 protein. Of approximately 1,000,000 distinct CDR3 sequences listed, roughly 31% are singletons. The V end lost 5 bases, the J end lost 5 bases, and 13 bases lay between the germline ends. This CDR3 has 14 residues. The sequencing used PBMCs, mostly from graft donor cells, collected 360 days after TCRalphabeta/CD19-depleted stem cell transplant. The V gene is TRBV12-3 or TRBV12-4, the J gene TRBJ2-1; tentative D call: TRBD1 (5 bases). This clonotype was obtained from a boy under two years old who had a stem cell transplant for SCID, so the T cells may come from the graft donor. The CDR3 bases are TGTGCCAGCAGTCCCCAGACAGTAAACAATGAGCAGTTCTTC. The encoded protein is CASSPQTVNNEQFF.